This T cell receptor beta chain was sequenced in a study of early T cells in non-severe SARS-CoV-2 infection. Study details: Chains were unpaired, as sequencing was done on bulk RNA from unsorted whole blood. Study observations and caveats: VDJdb-based annotation leaned toward anti-spike CD8 responses and missed private and CD4 specificities.

Unique molecular identifiers (one per individual cDNA molecule) were attached. TCRdb used MiXCR to reprocess the 5' RACE reads, holding one entry per CDR3 protein. The table lists some 59,000 distinct CDR3 sequences, roughly a tenth of them singletons. J was trimmed by 5 bases and V by 1 base; bases with no gene match: 2. CDR3 length: 14 amino acids. The germline gives CDR1 SGHDN, CDR2 FVKESK. This clonotype was counted only a few times. Its cognate antigen is unknown. The material sequenced was whole blood. J is TRBJ1-1 and V is TRBV14; 9 positions agree with TRBD1. The sequence came from an adult who was a healthcare worker with PCR-confirmed SARS-CoV-2 infection or an uninfected control (not recorded which). The CDR3 nucleotides are TGTGCCAGCAGCCAAGGACAGGGGGGTACTGAAGCTTTCTTT. Residues: CASSQGQGGTEAFF.